The rows below give T cell receptor beta chains drawn from one sample of a study of T cell responses to AZD1222 COVID-19 vaccine. Clones were read by immunoSEQ multiplex PCR, and TCRdb kept only the in-frame ones, dropping some. The table includes 85,000 to 110,000 clones, roughly 91% detected once. The sequencing here drew on peripheral blood, taken on day 0 of AZD1222 vaccination. The receptor set was obtained from an adult in good health. Each CDR3 is given with its conserved first and last residue. The D gene is left open where the match is weak. Clone size, where shown, is once, few, many, or a class for clones that have expanded.

cdr3_aa | cdr3_nt | clone_size | j_call | d_call | v_call
CASSQISSYEQYF | TGTGCCAGCAGCCAAATTAGTAGCTACGAGCAGTACTTC | once | TRBJ2-7 | . | TRBV3-1/TRBV3-2
CASTLTGNTGELFF | TGTGCCAGCACCTTGACAGGGAACACCGGGGAGCTGTTTTTT | once | TRBJ2-2 | . | TRBV27
CASSVGRLKRYGYTF | TGTGCCAGCAGCGTAGGTCGACTGAAACGCTATGGCTACACCTTC | . | TRBJ1-2 | . | TRBV9
CASSFPGTSGRALNTGELFF | TGTGCCAGCAGCTTCCCCGGGACTAGCGGGAGGGCCCTGAACACCGGGGAGCTGTTTTTT | . | TRBJ2-2 | TRBD2 | TRBV7-3
CASSQPGQGAGEQYF | TGTGCCAGCAGCCAACCCGGACAGGGGGCGGGCGAGCAGTACTTC | . | TRBJ2-7 | TRBD1 | TRBV3-1/TRBV3-2
CASSLLYSGRGWQFF | TGTGCCAGCAGTTTACTATATAGCGGGAGGGGTTGGCAGTTCTTC | . | TRBJ2-1 | TRBD2 | TRBV28
CASSLGRDNSGNTIYF | TGTGCCAGCAGTTTAGGTCGGGACAACTCTGGAAACACCATATATTTT | . | TRBJ1-3 | . | TRBV28
CASSFLAGTDTQYF | TGTGCCAGCAGCTTTTTGGCGGGCACAGATACGCAGTATTTT | . | TRBJ2-3 | . | TRBV11-2
CASRSPRGCEQFF | TGTGCAAGTCGCTCTCCCAGGGGGTGCGAGCAGTTCTTC | . | TRBJ2-1 | . | TRBV12-2
CASSQRRDPLYEQYF | TGTGCCAGCAGCCAGAGGCGGGACCCACTCTACGAGCAGTACTTC | . | TRBJ2-7 | . | TRBV3-1/TRBV3-2
CSVAAGNTGELFF | TGCAGCGTTGCGGCGGGAAACACCGGGGAGCTGTTTTTT | . | TRBJ2-2 | . | TRBV29-1
CASSRGQPNYGYTF | TGTGCCAGCAGCCGGGGACAGCCAAACTATGGCTACACCTTC | . | TRBJ1-2 | TRBD1 | TRBV5-5
CAFGLGTSGYNEQFF | TGCGCCTTCGGCCTAGGGACTAGCGGATACAATGAGCAGTTCTTC | . | TRBJ2-1 | TRBD2 | TRBV10-1
CAISESEVNTEAFF | TGTGCCATCAGTGAGTCAGAAGTGAACACTGAAGCTTTCTTT | once | TRBJ1-1 | . | TRBV10-3
CASSQIPYEQYF | TGTGCCAGCAGCCAAATACCCTACGAGCAGTACTTC | . | TRBJ2-7 | . | TRBV7-8
CASSPSGLAGGRGRGVYNEQFF | TGTGCCAGCAGTCCGTCGGGACTAGCGGGAGGACGGGGCCGGGGGGTCTACAATGAGCAGTTCTTC | . | TRBJ2-1 | TRBD2 | TRBV28
CASSSDRAVREQYF | TGTGCCAGCAGCTCCGACAGGGCCGTCCGCGAGCAGTACTTC | . | TRBJ2-7 | TRBD1 | TRBV7-2
CAWASGTSQPQHF | TGTGCCTGGGCCTCCGGGACAAGTCAGCCCCAGCATTTT | . | TRBJ1-5 | . | TRBV30
CASRRQGLAVTDTQYF | TGTGCCAGCAGACGACAGGGACTAGCTGTCACAGATACGCAGTATTTT | . | TRBJ2-3 | TRBD2 | TRBV6-6
CASSPTGQGAQRKQFF | TGTGCCAGCAGTCCGACGGGACAGGGGGCCCAAAGGAAGCAGTTCTTC | . | TRBJ2-1 | TRBD1 | TRBV27
CASSLGTGTADF | TGCGCCAGCAGCTTAGGGACCGGGACAGCTGACTTC | . | TRBJ2-7 | TRBD1 | TRBV5-1
CSVGEGLAAYNEQFF | TGCAGCGTTGGAGAGGGACTAGCGGCCTACAATGAGCAGTTCTTC | . | TRBJ2-1 | TRBD2 | TRBV29-1
CASSQESLQPVYGYTF | TGCGCCAGCAGCCAAGAATCACTGCAACCTGTCTATGGCTACACCTTC | . | TRBJ1-2 | . | TRBV4-3
CASSLALGGSTEAFF | TGTGCCAGCAGCTTAGCGCTCGGGGGGAGCACTGAAGCTTTCTTT | . | TRBJ1-1 | . | TRBV7-9
CASSQVRDQHGNTGELFF | TGCGCCAGCAGTCAGGTTAGGGACCAACACGGGAACACCGGGGAGCTGTTTTTT | . | TRBJ2-2 | . | TRBV23-1
CASSFAGRRISEQYF | TGTGCCAGCAGCTTTGCGGGAAGGCGAATCAGCGAGCAGTACTTC | . | TRBJ2-7 | . | TRBV5-4
CASRLDSNQPQHF | TGTGCCAGCAGGTTAGATAGCAATCAGCCCCAGCATTTT | . | TRBJ1-5 | . | TRBV6-5
CASSLVPGPYEQYF | TGCGCCAGCAGCTTGGTGCCAGGGCCCTACGAGCAGTACTTC | . | TRBJ2-7 | . | TRBV5-1
CASSEYSRTASSYEQYF | TGTGCCAGCAGTGAATATTCCAGGACGGCCAGCTCCTACGAGCAGTACTTC | . | TRBJ2-7 | . | TRBV25-1
CASSGSYNRGEQFF | TGTGCCAGCTCGGGAAGCTATAACCGGGGGGAGCAGTTCTTC | . | TRBJ2-1 | . | TRBV18
CASSLGGTTYNEQFF | TGTGCCAGCAGCTTAGGAGGGACTACCTACAATGAGCAGTTCTTC | . | TRBJ2-1 | TRBD2 | TRBV7-3
CASSGTSGNTGELFF | TGCGCCAGCTCAGGGACTAGCGGGAACACCGGGGAGCTGTTTTTT | . | TRBJ2-2 | TRBD2 | TRBV5-1
CASSYNAGGLTEAFF | TGTGCCAGCAGTTACAATGCAGGGGGGTTAACTGAAGCTTTCTTT | . | TRBJ1-1 | TRBD1 | TRBV6-5
CASSWRKGAKGNEQFF | TGTGCCAGCAGTTGGAGAAAAGGGGCTAAAGGCAATGAGCAGTTCTTC | . | TRBJ2-1 | . | TRBV27